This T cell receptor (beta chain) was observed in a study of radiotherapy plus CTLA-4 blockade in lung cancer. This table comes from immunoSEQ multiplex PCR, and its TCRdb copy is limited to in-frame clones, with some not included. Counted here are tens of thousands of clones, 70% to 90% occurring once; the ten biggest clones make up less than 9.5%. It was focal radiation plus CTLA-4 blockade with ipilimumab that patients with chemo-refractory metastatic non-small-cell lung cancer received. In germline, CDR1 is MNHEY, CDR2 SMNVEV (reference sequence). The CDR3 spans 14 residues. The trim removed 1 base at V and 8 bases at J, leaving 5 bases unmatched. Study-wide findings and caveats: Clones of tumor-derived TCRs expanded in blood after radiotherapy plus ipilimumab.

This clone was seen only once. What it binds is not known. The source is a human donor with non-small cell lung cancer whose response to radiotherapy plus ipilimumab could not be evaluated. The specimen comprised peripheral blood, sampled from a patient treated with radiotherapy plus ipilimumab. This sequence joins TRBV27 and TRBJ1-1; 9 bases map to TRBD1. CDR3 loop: CASSLYPTGGEAFF. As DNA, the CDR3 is TGTGCCAGCAGTTTATATCCGACAGGGGGAGAAGCTTTCTTT.